This is a list of T cell receptor beta chains from one sample in a study of cytomegalovirus exposure and HLA in healthy donors. Produced via immunoSEQ multiplex PCR; TCRdb's table is partial and in-frame only. The sample holds 170,000 or so clones, around 78% seen once. The sample was PBMCs. The receptors originated from a woman aged 45 to 65 in good health and CMV-seropositive. The CDR3 runs from the conserved cysteine through the conserved F or W. The order of the fields is D gene, clone size, J gene, V gene, CDR3 protein, CDR3 DNA. A D gene is named only where the DNA matches it firmly. Some rows mark clone size as missing; the rest say once, few, many or name a class of expanded clone.

D gene: .; clone size: .; J gene: TRBJ1-3; V gene: TRBV27; CDR3 protein: CASRLDFSSGNTIYF; CDR3 DNA: TGTGCCAGCAGACTAGACTTCTCCTCTGGAAACACCATATATTTT
D gene: TRBD1; clone size: .; J gene: TRBJ2-5; V gene: TRBV27; CDR3 protein: CASSLGDRAQETQYF; CDR3 DNA: TGTGCCAGCAGTTTGGGGGACAGGGCCCAAGAGACCCAGTACTTC
D gene: TRBD1; clone size: .; J gene: TRBJ2-7; V gene: TRBV10-1; CDR3 protein: CASRDRYLSYEQYF; CDR3 DNA: TGCGCCAGCAGGGACAGGTACCTCTCCTACGAGCAGTACTTC
D gene: .; clone size: .; J gene: TRBJ2-2; V gene: TRBV7-2; CDR3 protein: CASSGRTTNTGELFF; CDR3 DNA: TGTGCCAGCAGCGGCCGGACAACGAACACCGGGGAGCTGTTTTTT
D gene: TRBD1; clone size: .; J gene: TRBJ1-2; V gene: TRBV5-1; CDR3 protein: CASSPTVAGTGSGGYTF; CDR3 DNA: TGCGCCAGCAGCCCGACTGTCGCTGGGACAGGGAGTGGTGGCTACACCTTC
D gene: .; clone size: .; J gene: TRBJ1-1; V gene: TRBV5-8; CDR3 protein: CASSLERDTEAFF; CDR3 DNA: TGTGCCAGCAGCTTGGAACGGGACACTGAAGCTTTCTTT
D gene: .; clone size: few; J gene: TRBJ1-6; V gene: TRBV25-1; CDR3 protein: CASSGPRRDFANSPLHF; CDR3 DNA: TGTGCCAGCAGTGGGCCCCGCCGGGACTTTGCGAATTCACCCCTCCACTTT
D gene: TRBD1; clone size: .; J gene: TRBJ2-3; V gene: TRBV5-6; CDR3 protein: CASRLLGGLGADTQYF; CDR3 DNA: TGTGCCAGCCGCCTGTTAGGGGGCCTGGGGGCAGATACGCAGTATTTT
D gene: .; clone size: .; J gene: TRBJ2-1; V gene: TRBV30; CDR3 protein: CAWSPTYNEQFF; CDR3 DNA: TGTGCCTGGAGCCCCACCTACAATGAGCAGTTCTTC
D gene: TRBD1; clone size: .; J gene: TRBJ2-7; V gene: TRBV7-2; CDR3 protein: CASSTGQIYEQYF; CDR3 DNA: TGTGCCAGCAGCACGGGACAGATCTACGAGCAGTACTTC
D gene: .; clone size: .; J gene: TRBJ2-1; V gene: TRBV29-1; CDR3 protein: CSVEGWAGSYNEQFF; CDR3 DNA: TGCAGCGTTGAAGGATGGGCGGGATCCTACAATGAGCAGTTCTTC
D gene: TRBD2; clone size: once; J gene: TRBJ2-7; V gene: TRBV5-1; CDR3 protein: CASSLDLAGGEQYF; CDR3 DNA: TGCGCCAGCAGCTTGGATCTCGCGGGAGGCGAGCAGTACTTC
D gene: TRBD2; clone size: .; J gene: TRBJ2-7; V gene: TRBV2; CDR3 protein: CASSGRTSGITYEQYF; CDR3 DNA: TGTGCCAGCAGTGGCCGGACTAGCGGGATTACCTACGAGCAGTACTTC
D gene: TRBD1; clone size: .; J gene: TRBJ1-2; V gene: TRBV6-5; CDR3 protein: CASSRGTVGYTF; CDR3 DNA: TGTGCCAGCAGCCGCGGGACAGTCGGCTACACCTTC
D gene: TRBD1; clone size: few; J gene: TRBJ1-2; V gene: TRBV6-1; CDR3 protein: CASSEEAAGGDGYTF; CDR3 DNA: TGTGCCAGCAGTGAAGAGGCGGCAGGGGGTGATGGCTACACCTTC
D gene: TRBD2; clone size: .; J gene: TRBJ2-7; V gene: TRBV2; CDR3 protein: CASSPAAGGPSSYEQYF; CDR3 DNA: TGTGCCAGCAGTCCCGCAGCGGGAGGGCCGAGCTCCTACGAGCAGTACTTC
D gene: TRBD1; clone size: .; J gene: TRBJ1-6; V gene: TRBV5-6; CDR3 protein: CASSGLQGNLSPLHF; CDR3 DNA: TGTGCCAGCAGCGGCCTACAGGGGAATCTTTCACCCCTCCACTTT
D gene: TRBD1; clone size: once; J gene: TRBJ2-3; V gene: TRBV7-2; CDR3 protein: CASSSPGQGGDTQYF; CDR3 DNA: TGTGCCAGCAGCTCCCCTGGACAGGGAGGCGATACGCAGTATTTT
D gene: .; clone size: .; J gene: TRBJ1-1; V gene: TRBV20-1; CDR3 protein: CSASQGQRAFF; CDR3 DNA: TGCAGTGCTAGTCAGGGGCAAAGGGCTTTCTTT
D gene: TRBD1; clone size: .; J gene: TRBJ1-4; V gene: TRBV18; CDR3 protein: CASSDRGPVNEKLFF; CDR3 DNA: TGTGCCAGCTCAGACAGGGGGCCCGTTAATGAAAAACTGTTTTTT
D gene: .; clone size: .; J gene: TRBJ1-1; V gene: TRBV19; CDR3 protein: CASSVGAGRGDTEAFF; CDR3 DNA: TGTGCCAGTAGTGTAGGGGCGGGGAGAGGGGACACTGAAGCTTTCTTT
D gene: TRBD1; clone size: .; J gene: TRBJ1-1; V gene: TRBV28; CDR3 protein: CASTNPGQGTEAFF; CDR3 DNA: TGTGCCAGCACCAATCCGGGACAGGGGACTGAAGCTTTCTTT
D gene: TRBD1; clone size: .; J gene: TRBJ1-2; V gene: TRBV7-9; CDR3 protein: CASSSGTTGGYGYTF; CDR3 DNA: TGTGCCAGCAGCTCCGGGACGACAGGGGGCTATGGCTACACCTTC
D gene: .; clone size: .; J gene: TRBJ1-2; V gene: TRBV6-5; CDR3 protein: CASSPRAGHGYTF; CDR3 DNA: TGTGCCAGCAGCCCCCGGGCAGGGCATGGCTACACCTTC
D gene: .; clone size: few; J gene: TRBJ2-4; V gene: TRBV28; CDR3 protein: CASSWRRGKNSQYF; CDR3 DNA: TGTGCCAGCAGTTGGAGGAGGGGTAAAAACAGTCAGTACTTC
D gene: .; clone size: .; J gene: TRBJ1-2; V gene: TRBV15; CDR3 protein: CATSAETYYGYTF; CDR3 DNA: TGTGCCACCAGCGCGGAAACATACTATGGCTACACCTTC
D gene: .; clone size: .; J gene: TRBJ2-5; V gene: TRBV9; CDR3 protein: CASSSKTAITETQYF; CDR3 DNA: TGTGCCAGCAGCTCCAAAACTGCGATTACAGAGACCCAGTACTTC
D gene: .; clone size: .; J gene: TRBJ1-5; V gene: TRBV5-1; CDR3 protein: CASSPGSNQPQHF; CDR3 DNA: TGCGCCAGCTCTCCGGGTAGCAATCAGCCCCAGCATTTT
D gene: .; clone size: .; J gene: TRBJ1-3; V gene: TRBV7-2; CDR3 protein: CASSRVGDPGNTIYF; CDR3 DNA: TGTGCCAGCAGTAGGGTAGGGGATCCTGGAAACACCATATATTTT
D gene: .; clone size: .; J gene: TRBJ1-3; V gene: TRBV30; CDR3 protein: CAWGMERGNTIYF; CDR3 DNA: TGTGCCTGGGGCATGGAGCGTGGAAACACCATATATTTT
D gene: .; clone size: .; J gene: TRBJ2-1; V gene: TRBV30; CDR3 protein: CAYRVGRINEQFF; CDR3 DNA: TGTGCCTACCGAGTGGGGCGGATCAATGAGCAGTTCTTC
D gene: TRBD2; clone size: .; J gene: TRBJ2-4; V gene: TRBV27; CDR3 protein: CASGAGGHIQYF; CDR3 DNA: TGTGCCAGCGGTGCGGGGGGGCACATTCAGTACTTC
D gene: .; clone size: .; J gene: TRBJ2-5; V gene: TRBV12-1; CDR3 protein: CASSRVELAVYQETQYF; CDR3 DNA: TGTGCCAGCAGCCGTGTGGAGCTAGCGGTGTACCAAGAGACCCAGTACTTC
D gene: TRBD2; clone size: few; J gene: TRBJ2-3; V gene: TRBV9; CDR3 protein: CASSVAGGLAARTDTQYF; CDR3 DNA: TGTGCCAGCAGCGTAGCGGGAGGGCTAGCGGCCCGCACAGATACGCAGTATTTT
D gene: TRBD1; clone size: .; J gene: TRBJ1-4; V gene: TRBV6-5; CDR3 protein: CASTTWDRGEKLFF; CDR3 DNA: TGTGCCAGCACCACCTGGGACAGGGGCGAAAAACTGTTTTTT
D gene: .; clone size: .; J gene: TRBJ2-1; V gene: TRBV9; CDR3 protein: CASSARGQTYNEQFF; CDR3 DNA: TGTGCCAGCAGCGCCCGGGGACAAACTTACAATGAGCAGTTCTTC
D gene: TRBD2; clone size: .; J gene: TRBJ2-3; V gene: TRBV4-1; CDR3 protein: CASSQVYAGGRYF; CDR3 DNA: TGCGCCAGCAGCCAAGTTTATGCGGGGGGGCGGTATTTT
D gene: .; clone size: .; J gene: TRBJ1-1; V gene: TRBV7-8; CDR3 protein: CASSLDRNTEAFF; CDR3 DNA: TGTGCCAGCAGCTTGGACAGGAACACTGAAGCTTTCTTT
D gene: .; clone size: .; J gene: TRBJ1-4; V gene: TRBV5-4; CDR3 protein: CASSLGAYNEKLFF; CDR3 DNA: TGTGCCAGCAGCCTGGGCGCCTATAATGAAAAACTGTTTTTT
D gene: TRBD1; clone size: .; J gene: TRBJ2-7; V gene: TRBV15; CDR3 protein: CATSRAGQVTYEQYF; CDR3 DNA: TGTGCCACCAGCAGAGCCGGACAGGTTACTTACGAGCAGTACTTC
D gene: TRBD1; clone size: .; J gene: TRBJ2-5; V gene: TRBV28; CDR3 protein: CASSSNRGSVQETQYF; CDR3 DNA: TGTGCCAGCAGTTCTAACAGGGGTAGCGTCCAAGAGACCCAGTACTTC
D gene: TRBD2; clone size: .; J gene: TRBJ2-4; V gene: TRBV5-1; CDR3 protein: CASSPGLAGGPQDSQYF; CDR3 DNA: TGCGCCAGCAGCCCCGGACTAGCGGGGGGCCCACAGGACAGTCAGTACTTC
D gene: .; clone size: once; J gene: TRBJ1-2; V gene: TRBV7-8; CDR3 protein: CASSWDTYGYTF; CDR3 DNA: TGTGCCAGCAGCTGGGACACCTATGGCTACACCTTC
D gene: .; clone size: .; J gene: TRBJ2-3; V gene: TRBV7-6; CDR3 protein: CASSDGTDTQYF; CDR3 DNA: TGTGCCAGCAGCGATGGGACTGATACGCAGTATTTT
D gene: .; clone size: once; J gene: TRBJ1-4; V gene: TRBV5-6; CDR3 protein: CASSRGVGGAEEKLFF; CDR3 DNA: TGTGCCAGCAGCCGGGGGGTGGGGGGCGCCGAAGAAAAACTGTTTTTT
D gene: .; clone size: .; J gene: TRBJ2-7; V gene: TRBV13; CDR3 protein: CASSQTGRNSYEQYF; CDR3 DNA: TGTGCCAGCAGCCAAACAGGGCGGAACTCCTACGAGCAGTACTTC
D gene: TRBD1; clone size: once; J gene: TRBJ2-3; V gene: TRBV28; CDR3 protein: CASSSTGGGGDTQYF; CDR3 DNA: TGTGCCAGCAGCTCGACAGGGGGCGGGGGGGATACGCAGTATTTT
D gene: .; clone size: few; J gene: TRBJ1-1; V gene: TRBV6-5; CDR3 protein: CASSYREGGTEAFF; CDR3 DNA: TGTGCCAGCAGTTACAGGGAGGGGGGCACTGAAGCTTTCTTT
D gene: .; clone size: few; J gene: TRBJ2-7; V gene: TRBV7-9; CDR3 protein: CASSFQNYEQYF; CDR3 DNA: TGTGCCAGCAGCTTTCAAAACTACGAGCAGTACTTC
D gene: TRBD2; clone size: .; J gene: TRBJ2-5; V gene: TRBV11-3; CDR3 protein: CASLGGAGVVETQYF; CDR3 DNA: TGTGCCAGCCTCGGCGGGGCGGGGGTCGTGGAGACCCAGTACTTC
D gene: .; clone size: .; J gene: TRBJ1-1; V gene: TRBV6-1; CDR3 protein: CASSDVQPEAFF; CDR3 DNA: TGTGCCAGCAGTGATGTACAACCTGAAGCTTTCTTT
D gene: TRBD2; clone size: once; J gene: TRBJ2-2; V gene: TRBV7-6; CDR3 protein: CASSLTSGNPGELFF; CDR3 DNA: TGTGCCAGCAGCTTGACTAGCGGGAATCCTGGGGAGCTGTTTTTT
D gene: TRBD1; clone size: .; J gene: TRBJ2-5; V gene: TRBV5-1; CDR3 protein: CASSFATLTGGETQYF; CDR3 DNA: TGCGCCAGCAGCTTCGCGACTTTGACAGGGGGAGAGACCCAGTACTTC
D gene: TRBD1; clone size: .; J gene: TRBJ1-2; V gene: TRBV6-1; CDR3 protein: CASSESDRGHNYGYTF; CDR3 DNA: TGTGCCAGCAGTGAATCGGACAGGGGGCATAACTATGGCTACACCTTC
D gene: .; clone size: .; J gene: TRBJ2-5; V gene: TRBV2; CDR3 protein: CASTGEAETQYF; CDR3 DNA: TGTGCCAGCACCGGGGAGGCAGAGACCCAGTACTTC
D gene: .; clone size: few; J gene: TRBJ1-6; V gene: TRBV27; CDR3 protein: CASSPRPIRVYNSPLHF; CDR3 DNA: TGTGCCAGCAGCCCCCGACCGATCAGGGTTTATAATTCACCCCTCCACTTT